This TCR beta chain is from a study of shared clonotypes between healthy human individuals. V was trimmed by 3 bases and J by 6 bases, leaving 9 bases between them. Germline V gene sequence: CDR1 KGHSH, CDR2 LQKENI. The CDR3 is 13 amino acids. Libraries were prepared by immunoSEQ multiplex PCR; TCRdb keeps only in-frame clonotypes and omits some of them. The sample has approximately 1.5 million clones; 95% to 99% are singletons. The chain is built from TRBV18 and TRBJ2-1; D gene ambiguous. Material: naive CD4+ T cells sorted from blood. Specified subset: CD45RA+ positively selected. This receptor was taken from a man between 25 and 39 years old in good health. CDR3 nucleotides: TGTGCCAGCTCACCCAGGCAGCTCAATGAGCAGTTCTTC. This translates into CASSPRQLNEQFF.